A single sample gave rise to the 18 T cell receptor beta chains below, sequenced in a study of cytomegalovirus exposure and HLA in healthy donors. The primer mix had 60 Vbeta and 13 Jbeta primers. TCRdb's table, derived via immunoSEQ multiplex PCR, lists solely in-frame clones and lacks some. In the table there are about 200,000 clones, roughly four fifths of which are singletons. Sequencing was carried out using PBMCs. The receptors were sampled from a girl aged 10 to 17 in good health and CMV-seronegative.

This clone was recorded only once. The chain carries TRBV20-1 and TRBJ2-1; the D gene is possibly TRBD2 (5 bases). Germline loops: CDR1 DFQATT, CDR2 SNEGSKA (reference sequence). Between the trimmed V and J ends, which lost 6 bases and 7 bases, there was a span of 10 bases. The CDR3 is 11 residues long. The CDR3 coding sequence is TGCAGTGCCCCTCGGAGGAATGAGCAGTTCTTC. It is translated as CSAPRRNEQFF.

V and J are TRBV28 and TRBJ2-1, with 9 bases fitting TRBD2. Germline trimming cut 3 bases from V and 1 base from J; bases unmatched to any gene: 7. This CDR3 has 17 residues. Germline V gives CDR1 MDHEN, CDR2 SYDVKM. CDR3 nucleotides: TGTGCCAGCAGTTTCGATAGCGGGAGATCTTCCTACAATGAGCAGTTCTTC. The encoded protein is CASSFDSGRSSYNEQFF.

The rearrangement uses TRBV4-3 and TRBJ1-6; tentatively, D is TRBD1 (6 bases). Trimming removed 1 base at V and 7 bases at J, with 20 bases between. Germline V gene data show CDR1 as LGHNA and CDR2 as YSLEER. The CDR3 is 18 amino acids. The DNA for the CDR3 is TGCGCCAGCAGCCAAGCCGTTGACCGGACAGCTACGAATTCACCCCTCCACTTT. It encodes CASSQAVDRTATNSPLHF.

The chain combines TRBV5-4 with TRBJ2-5, with D possibly being TRBD2 (5 bases). The ends were cut back, 0 bases at V and 2 bases at J, with 11 bases in the middle. Germline CDR1 and CDR2: SGHNT and YYREEE (reference sequence). The CDR3 is 15 residues long. The CDR3 spells CASSLEIGKQETQYF. The CDR3 DNA follows: TGTGCCAGCAGCTTGGAGATCGGGAAGCAAGAGACCCAGTACTTC.

The chain joins TRBV13 to TRBJ2-7, with D perhaps matching TRBD2 (5 bases). This CDR3 spans 12 amino acids. CDR1 is PRHDT and CDR2 is FYEKMQ in the germline V gene (reference sequence). Trimming took off 4 bases at V and 5 bases at J, with 9 bases between the two ends. CDR3 sequence (DNA): TGTGCCAGCAGCTCCTGGAGGAACGAGCAGTACTTC. It specifies CASSSWRNEQYF.

V and J are TRBV19 and TRBJ1-5; unclear D gene. Between the trimmed V and J ends, which lost 5 bases and 5 bases, there was a span of 10 bases. This CDR3 is built from 13 residues. The germline CDR1 and CDR2 sequences are LNHDA and SQIVND (reference sequence). As DNA, the CDR3 is TGTGCCAGTAGTCGTCCAGGCTATCAGCCCCAGCATTTT. Translation gives CASSRPGYQPQHF. Using reference TRBV19 and TRBJ1-5 for the parts outside the CDR3, the full variable domain is DGGITQSPKYLFRKEGQNVTLSCEQNLNHDAMYWYRQDPGQGLRLIYYSQIVNDFQKGDIAEGYSVSREKKESFPLTVTSAQKNPTAFYLCASSRPGYQPQHFGDGTRLSIL.

The chain joins TRBV2 to TRBJ2-1; 8 bases match TRBD2. Germline CDR1 and CDR2: SNHLY and FYNNEI. The CDR3 is 15 residues long. Germline trimming cut 6 bases from V and 8 bases from J; bases unmatched to any gene: 12. Here the CDR3 DNA reads TGTGCCAGCAGAAAGACTAGCGAATCTGTCCATGAGCAGTTCTTC. Amino acid sequence: CASRKTSESVHEQFF.

The chain recombines TRBV29-1 with TRBJ1-2, with 9 bases fitting TRBD1. The CDR3 has 14 residues. The V and J ends lost 6 bases and 4 bases, in that order; junction bases with no gene match: 9. Germline CDR1 is SQVTM and CDR2 is ANQGSEA. CDR3 coding DNA: TGCAGCGTGGACACAGGGGGCTCTATCTATGGCTACACCTTC. This encodes CSVDTGGSIYGYTF. Full variable domain (missing parts from reference TRBV29-1 and TRBJ1-2): SAVISQKPSRDICQRGTSLTIQCQVDSQVTMMFWYRQQPGQSLTLIATANQGSEATYESGFVIDKFPISRPNLTFSTLTVSNMSPEDSSIYLCSVDTGGSIYGYTFGSGTRLTVV.

There are a few counts of this clone. The chain employs TRBV28 and TRBJ2-1; TRBD2 agrees at 15 bases. V shed 3 bases, J shed 3 bases, and the junction held 6 bases outside the gene matches. Germline V CDR1 and CDR2: MDHEN, SYDVKM. The CDR3 sequence is 18 residues long. CDR3 coding DNA: TGTGCCAGCAGTTTTTCGAGGACTAGCGGGAGGGTCTACAATGAGCAGTTCTTC. Amino acid sequence: CASSFSRTSGRVYNEQFF.

This clone was observed a handful of times. The chain employs TRBV5-6 and TRBJ1-5; the D is unclear. CDR1 SGHDT and CDR2 YYEEEE come from the germline V gene. Trimming took off 0 bases at V and 5 bases at J, with 9 bases between the two ends. The CDR3 is made up of 14 amino acids. This CDR3 reads CASSLAPADQPQHF. CDR3 in DNA: TGTGCCAGCAGCTTGGCCCCCGCAGATCAGCCCCAGCATTTT.

The rearrangement links TRBV7-8 to TRBJ1-1, with a weak D call TRBD1 (5 bases). The CDR3 runs 14 residues. Between the trimmed V and J ends, which lost 6 bases and 2 bases, there was a span of 13 bases. The V gene's germline CDR1 is SGHVS and CDR2 FQNEAQ. The CDR3 here is CASSPLRGNTEAFF. For the CDR3, the DNA is TGTGCCAGCAGTCCCTTAAGGGGTAACACTGAAGCTTTCTTT.

The sample holds a few counts of this clone. CDR3 amino acids: CASSQVWDRDRGFYGPQHF. The CDR3 nucleotides read TGCGCCAGCAGCCAAGTCTGGGACCGGGACAGGGGATTTTACGGGCCCCAGCATTTT. The rearrangement uses TRBV4-1 and TRBJ1-5; 10 bases match TRBD1. Unmatched junction bases numbered 18, after V lost 1 base and J lost 9 bases. Germline V gene sequence: CDR1 MGHRA, CDR2 YSYEKL. This CDR3 is built from 19 residues.

This rearrangement joins TRBV11-2 to TRBJ2-1; a weak D match, TRBD1 (5 bases). With 5 bases removed from V and 15 bases from J, the gap between germline ends came to 20 bases. The CDR3 runs 13 residues. In germline, CDR1 is SGHAT, CDR2 FQNNGV. The CDR3 DNA is TGTGCCAGCAGCCCCCCACTCGACAGTTATCTGTTCTTC. Amino acid sequence: CASSPPLDSYLFF.

The chain employs TRBV5-1 and TRBJ2-7; unclear D gene. The germline gives CDR1 SGHRS, CDR2 YFSETQ. The CDR3 covers 13 residues. V shed 0 bases and J shed 4 bases, with 8 bases lying between them. CDR3 protein: CASSLETLYEQYF. CDR3 sequence (DNA): TGCGCCAGCAGCTTGGAGACACTGTACGAGCAGTACTTC.

The V call is TRBV11-2, the J call TRBJ2-2; a weak D match, TRBD2 (6 bases). This CDR3 contains 13 residues. Trimming shortened V by 5 bases and J by 8 bases, and 12 bases separated the two germline ends. Germline CDR1 and CDR2: SGHAT and FQNNGV. Written as DNA, the CDR3 is TGTGCCAGCAGCCCTCGACTAGGGGGGGAGCTGTTTTTT. The encoded protein is CASSPRLGGELFF.

This chain joins TRBV27 and TRBJ2-7; a possible D gene is TRBD1 (6 bases). The V end lost 8 bases, the J end lost 2 bases, and 16 bases lay between the germline ends. This CDR3 spans 14 amino acids. Germline CDR1 is MNHEY and CDR2 is SMNVEV (reference sequence). CDR3 DNA: TGTGCCAGCGGCCGGGACATACTCACCTACGAGCAGTACTTC. Protein sequence: CASGRDILTYEQYF.

This clone has a handful of counts. This chain uses TRBV19 with TRBJ2-7; 9 positions match TRBD1. The germline CDR1 and CDR2 sequences are LNHDA and SQIVND (reference sequence). CDR3 length: 14 residues. Trimming cost V 5 bases and J 3 bases; bases outside gene matches: 5. CDR3 region: CASSAGTGYYEQYF. CDR3 sequence (DNA): TGTGCCAGTAGTGCGGGGACAGGGTACTACGAGCAGTACTTC.

Only a few counts were recorded for this clone. J is TRBJ2-7 and V is TRBV4-1; D might be TRBD1 (7 bases). In germline, CDR1 is MGHRA, CDR2 YSYEKL. The V and J ends lost 0 bases and 7 bases respectively, with 19 bases between them. The CDR3 spans 16 residues. The CDR3 loop reads CASSQDVRGATGEQYF. DNA of the CDR3: TGCGCCAGCAGCCAAGATGTCAGGGGGGCTACGGGAGAGCAGTACTTC.